These 11 T cell receptor beta chains came from one sample sequenced in a study of OX40 agonist ivuxolimab in advanced cancers. Libraries were prepared by immunoSEQ multiplex PCR; TCRdb keeps only in-frame clonotypes and omits some of them. The sample contains about 48,000 clones, 82% of which appear only once. The starting material was CD4+ or CD8+ T cells sorted from blood, obtained in a trial of the OX40 agonist ivuxolimab. The receptors derive from an adult with an advanced solid tumor such as melanoma, head and neck, liver or kidney cancer.

This rearrangement joins TRBV5-6 to TRBJ2-5; 8 nucleotides line up with TRBD2. CDR3 size: 17 residues. Germline assignment: CDR1 SGHDT and CDR2 YYEEEE. V dropped 6 bases and J dropped 3; count of bases not matched to a gene: 16. CDR3 nucleotide sequence: TGTGCCAGCATCCCGTTCCGGGGGGGAAGCGGTGAAGAGACCCAGTACTTC. This translates into CASIPFRGGSGEETQYF.

The chain recombines TRBV18 with TRBJ2-2; D is possibly TRBD1 (5 bases). The V gene lost 0 bases and the J gene lost 3 bases, with 14 bases spanning the gap. Looked up from germline, CDR1 is KGHSH and CDR2 is LQKENI. The CDR3 spans 17 residues. The CDR3 spells CASSPPDLDRYTGELFF. The DNA for the CDR3 is TGTGCCAGCTCACCACCGGACCTCGACAGATACACCGGGGAGCTGTTTTTT.

The V gene is TRBV6-6, the J gene TRBJ1-1; D is unresolved. The germline CDR1 and CDR2 sequences are MNHNY and SVGAGI (reference sequence). With 2 bases removed from V and 4 bases from J, the gap between germline ends came to 17 bases. This CDR3 has 16 residues. The CDR3 DNA sequence: TGTGCCAGCAGTTACCATCATGCGATGGGGTCCACTGAAGCTTTCTTT. It codes for CASSYHHAMGSTEAFF.

The chain couples TRBV29-1 to TRBJ1-1, with 7 bases identical to TRBD1. The CDR3 contains 13 residues. J was trimmed by 1 base and V by 8 bases; bases with no gene match: 7. CDR1 and CDR2 from the germline V gene are SQVTM and ANQGSEA. CDR3 sequence reads: CSLGQGGNTEAFF. The CDR3 DNA reads as TGCAGCCTGGGTCAGGGGGGGAACACTGAAGCTTTCTTT. The variable domain in full, with the rest retrieved from reference TRBV29-1 and TRBJ1-1, is SAVISQKPSRDICQRGTSLTIQCQVDSQVTMMFWYRQQPGQSLTLIATANQGSEATYESGFVIDKFPISRPNLTFSTLTVSNMSPEDSSIYLCSLGQGGNTEAFFGQGTRLTVV.

The chain has TRBV9 and TRBJ2-7, with D possibly TRBD1 on 7 matching bases. The V end was cut by 5 bases, the J end by 6 bases, with 30 bases between. CDR3 length: 18 residues. CDR1 is SGDLS, CDR2 YYNGEE, per germline. The CDR3: CASSPTSFAEGAWSEQYF. CDR3 nucleotides: TGTGCCAGCAGTCCCACTTCATTCGCGGAGGGGGCGTGGAGCGAGCAGTACTTC.

A single count supports this clone. The rearrangement joins TRBV19 to TRBJ2-3, with D maybe TRBD2 (5 bases). This CDR3 is built from 14 residues. The germline CDR1 and CDR2 sequences are LNHDA and SQIVND (reference sequence). Trimming took off 5 bases at V and 8 bases at J, with 17 bases between the two ends. CDR3: CASSFRGGSRTQYF. CDR3 in DNA: TGTGCCAGTAGTTTCCGGGGTGGGTCCCGTACGCAGTATTTT.

The chain couples TRBV18 to TRBJ1-2; D is unresolved. The CDR3 is 13 residues long. Trimming stripped 5 bases from V and 5 bases from J, with 12 bases between. The V gene's germline CDR1 is KGHSH and CDR2 LQKENI. The CDR3 nucleotides are TGTGCCAGCTCAACTGACTCGACTTATGGCTACACCTTC. Translated: CASSTDSTYGYTF.

The V and J genes are TRBV6-5 and TRBJ2-3; 12 nucleotides align to TRBD2. Germline CDR1 reads MNHEY; CDR2 reads SVGAGI. V shed 8 bases, J shed 1 base, and the junction held 4 bases outside the gene matches. The CDR3 has 15 amino acids. DNA of the CDR3: TGTGCCAGCGGGCGGACTAGCGGGGGCACAGATACGCAGTATTTT. Protein sequence: CASGRTSGGTDTQYF.

This chain links TRBV18 with TRBJ1-2; 10 positions match TRBD1. CDR3 length: 16 amino acids. V lost 3 bases to trimming and J lost 6 bases; unmatched junction nucleotides: 10. CDR1 and CDR2 from the germline V gene are KGHSH and LQKENI. CDR3 bases: TGTGCCAGCTCACCCTTCGGGACAGGGGTTTTCAATGGCTACACCTTC. Protein product: CASSPFGTGVFNGYTF.

V usage is TRBV30 and J usage is TRBJ1-1; no clear D. The CDR3 extends over 13 amino acids. Germline assignment: CDR1 GTSNPN and CDR2 SVGIG (reference sequence). V was pared by 5 bases and J by 3 bases, with 13 bases between. As DNA, the CDR3 is TGTGCCTGGTATAAGGGCTTGGACACTGAAGCTTTCTTT. It encodes CAWYKGLDTEAFF. The variable domain in full, with the rest retrieved from reference TRBV30 and TRBJ1-1, is SQTIHQWPATLVQPVGSPLSLECTVEGTSNPNLYWYRQAAGRGLQLLFYSVGIGQISSEVPQNLSASRPQDRQFILSSKKLLLSDSGFYLCAWYKGLDTEAFFGQGTRLTVV.

The chain is built from TRBV19 and TRBJ1-1; D is undetermined. The germline gives CDR1 LNHDA, CDR2 SQIVND (reference sequence). CDR3 length: 14 residues. V gave up 1 base and J gave up 4 bases, with 10 bases separating them. This CDR3 reads CASSIARVGTEAFF. In DNA, the CDR3 is TGTGCCAGTAGTATAGCTCGCGTAGGCACTGAAGCTTTCTTT.